This T cell receptor (beta chain) was documented in a study of T cell repertoires in cytomegalovirus infection. Study-level background: Through public TCR beta signatures, both CMV infection and matching HLA type were indicated. Overall study findings and caveats: CMV-specific TCR beta clonotypes restricted by HLA-C were the ones dominating the ex vivo response.

Using its own MiXCR run on the reads, TCRdb lists one record per CDR3 protein. The sample has 84,000 or so distinct CDR3 sequences, about half seen once. V was cut by 7 bases and J by 8 bases, with 17 bases left in between. The CDR3 spans 14 residues. Germline CDR1 reads MNHNY; CDR2 reads SVGAGI (reference sequence). As for this clonotype: What it binds is unknown.

This specimen consisted of CD8+ T cells from cultured PBMCs, obtained from culture after CMV antigen stimulation. The origin of this receptor is a human donor in good health (CMV status not recorded). Some clones in this sample may be carry-over from other donors' samples. This chain links TRBV6-6 with TRBJ1-4; D is possibly TRBD1 (5 bases). The CDR3 sequence: CASIQTVVGEKLFF. CDR3 nucleotides: TGTGCCAGCATACAGACAGTGGTAGGAGAAAAACTGTTTTTT.